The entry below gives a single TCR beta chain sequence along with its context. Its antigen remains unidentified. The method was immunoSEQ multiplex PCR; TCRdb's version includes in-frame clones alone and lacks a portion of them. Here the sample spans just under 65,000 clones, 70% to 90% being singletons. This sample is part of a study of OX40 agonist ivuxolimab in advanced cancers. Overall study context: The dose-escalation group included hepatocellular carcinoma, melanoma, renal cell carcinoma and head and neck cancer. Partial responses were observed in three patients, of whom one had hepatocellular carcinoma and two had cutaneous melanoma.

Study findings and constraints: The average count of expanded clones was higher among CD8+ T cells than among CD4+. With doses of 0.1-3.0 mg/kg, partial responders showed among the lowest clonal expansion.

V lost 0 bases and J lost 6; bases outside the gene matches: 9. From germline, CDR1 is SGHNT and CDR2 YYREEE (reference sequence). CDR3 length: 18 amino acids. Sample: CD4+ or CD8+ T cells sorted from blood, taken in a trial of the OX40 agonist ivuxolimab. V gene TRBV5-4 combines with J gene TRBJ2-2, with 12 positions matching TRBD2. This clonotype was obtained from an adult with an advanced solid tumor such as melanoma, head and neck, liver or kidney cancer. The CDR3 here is CASSLVTSASGRAGELFF. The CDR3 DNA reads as TGTGCCAGCAGCTTGGTAACTAGCGCTAGCGGGAGGGCCGGGGAGCTGTTTTTT.